Presented here are 24 T cell receptor beta chains from one specimen sequenced in a study of siplizumab effects on memory and regulatory T cells. This table comes from immunoSEQ multiplex PCR, and its TCRdb copy is limited to in-frame clones, with some not included. Of about 27,000 clones in the sample, 84% were seen once. The sample consisted of memory CD4+ T cells sorted from blood. The receptors originated from a human donor in good health.

The chain links TRBV4-1 to TRBJ2-1; D call uncertain. Germline V gene data show CDR1 as MGHRA and CDR2 as YSYEKL. There are 15 residues in the CDR3. V was clipped by 0 bases and J by 0 bases, with 6 bases between them. As DNA, the CDR3 is TGCGCCAGCAGCCAAGATTCAGCCTCCTACAATGAGCAGTTCTTC. This encodes CASSQDSASYNEQFF.

The chain uses TRBV5-1 and TRBJ2-1, with a possible D match to TRBD1 (6 bases). The ends were cut back, 4 bases at V and 8 bases at J, with 16 bases in the middle. The CDR3 is 14 amino acids. CDR1 and CDR2 (germline): SGHRS, YFSETQ. The CDR3 sequence: CASSRYRAADEQFF. CDR3 DNA sequence: TGCGCCAGCAGCCGTTACAGGGCGGCAGATGAGCAGTTCTTC.

This rearrangement joins TRBV19 to TRBJ2-2; 15 bases align to TRBD2. The ends lost 5 bases at V and 6 bases at J; junction bases unmatched: 4. The CDR3 runs 16 residues. Germline V gene data show CDR1 as LNHDA and CDR2 as SQIVND (reference sequence). The CDR3 DNA sequence: TGTGCCAGTAGTGCAGGACTAGCGGGAGGGGCCGGGGAGCTGTTTTTT. Encoded protein: CASSAGLAGGAGELFF.

V is TRBV6-5 and J is TRBJ2-3; the match to TRBD2 covers 7 bases. The CDR3 is 16 residues long. Trimming took 2 bases from V and 1 from J; bases not matched to a gene: 6. The V gene's germline CDR1 is MNHEY and CDR2 SVGAGI. CDR3 residues: CASSYGRGGGTDTQYF. As DNA, the CDR3 is TGTGCCAGCAGTTACGGGCGGGGAGGGGGCACAGATACGCAGTATTTT.

The DNA of the CDR3 is TGCGCCAGCAGCTTGGACTCCCTACAGGGAGATACGCAGTATTTT. Translation gives CASSLDSLQGDTQYF. V gene TRBV5-1 combines with J gene TRBJ2-3, with D perhaps matching TRBD1 (6 bases). The germline gives CDR1 SGHRS, CDR2 YFSETQ. The CDR3 is 15 amino acids. Trimming stripped 0 bases from V and 5 bases from J, with 13 bases between.

This clone was observed a handful of times. The rearrangement uses TRBV29-1 and TRBJ1-1; TRBD1 might be the D (6 bases). This CDR3 comprises 14 residues. The V gene lost 2 bases and the J gene lost 11 bases, with 21 bases spanning the gap. Germline CDR1 and CDR2: SQVTM and ANQGSEA. The CDR3 DNA is TGCAGCGTTGAACTTCTGCAGCGTGGGGGGCATGCTTTCTTT. Its translation is CSVELLQRGGHAFF.

The chain links TRBV5-8 to TRBJ1-5; TRBD1 agrees at 11 bases. V dropped 4 bases and J dropped 5; count of bases not matched to a gene: 5. The germline V gene encodes CDR1 SGHTS and CDR2 YDEGEE. This CDR3 has 15 residues. CDR3 region: CASSRGQGADQPQHF. The CDR3 DNA reads TGTGCCAGCAGCCGCGGACAGGGGGCGGATCAGCCCCAGCATTTT.

The genes are TRBV2 and TRBJ1-1; 10 nucleotides match TRBD1. The CDR3 spans 15 residues. With 10 bases clipped from V and 2 bases from J, the junction kept 10 bases outside the gene matches. Germline V gives CDR1 SNHLY, CDR2 FYNNEI. This CDR3 is CATRDRGFLNTEAFF. CDR3 DNA sequence: TGTGCCACCCGGGACAGGGGCTTCTTAAACACTGAAGCTTTCTTT.

The rearrangement joins TRBV27 to TRBJ1-2, with D possibly being TRBD1 (5 bases). CDR1 and CDR2 (germline): MNHEY, SMNVEV (reference sequence). CDR3 length: 13 amino acids. Trimming cost V 2 bases and J 7 bases, with 11 bases left between them. In DNA, the CDR3 is TGTGCCAGCAGTTTAATGGGGGTTGCTGGCTACACCTTC. This codes for CASSLMGVAGYTF.

V and J are TRBV6-5 and TRBJ1-5, with D possibly being TRBD1 (5 bases). The V end was cut by 6 bases, the J end by 7 bases, with 13 bases between. Germline V gene sequence: CDR1 MNHEY, CDR2 SVGAGI. CDR3 length: 13 residues. In nucleotides, the CDR3 is TGTGCCAGCAGCCGGGACGGTCAGCAGCCCCAGCATTTT. As protein: CASSRDGQQPQHF.

The chain carries TRBV19 and TRBJ2-5; 7 bases align to TRBD2. The CDR3 length is 15 residues. CDR1 is LNHDA and CDR2 is SQIVND in the germline V gene (reference sequence). V shed 7 bases, J shed 0 bases, and the junction held 8 bases outside the gene matches. The CDR3 reads CASTTASGNQETQYF. The CDR3 nucleotides are TGTGCCAGTACCACGGCTAGCGGAAACCAAGAGACCCAGTACTTC.

This clone has only one observation. The chain has TRBV2 and TRBJ1-5; possibly TRBD1 for D (5 bases). CDR1 and CDR2 (germline): SNHLY, FYNNEI. Trimming cost V 4 bases and J 0 bases, with 10 bases left between them. The CDR3 loop spans 15 amino acids. The CDR3 sequence is CASSGGSYSNQPQHF. The CDR3 DNA sequence: TGTGCCAGCAGTGGGGGCAGTTATAGCAATCAGCCCCAGCATTTT.

This clone came up once. The chain recombines TRBV5-1 with TRBJ2-5, with a possible D match to TRBD2 (6 bases). The CDR3 sequence is 15 residues long. V was pared by 4 bases and J by 2 bases, with 15 bases between. Germline V gene lookup returns CDR1 SGHRS and CDR2 YFSETQ. CDR3 loop: CASSRTLANQETQYF. The CDR3 nucleotides are TGCGCCAGCAGCAGGACTCTAGCGAATCAAGAGACCCAGTACTTC.

The chain recombines TRBV11-3 with TRBJ2-1, with D perhaps matching TRBD2 (5 bases). The V end lost 0 bases, the J end lost 8 bases, and 17 bases lay between the germline ends. This CDR3 contains 16 residues. Germline lookup yields CDR1 SGHNT and CDR2 YENEEA. The CDR3 DNA sequence: TGTGCCAGCAGCTTAGAAGGGAGCCTCATCTCCGATGAGCAGTTCTTC. Translated, it gives CASSLEGSLISDEQFF.

The chain is built from TRBV19 and TRBJ2-7, with 7 bases identical to TRBD1. J was trimmed by 2 bases and V by 3 bases; bases with no gene match: 4. The CDR3 is 14 residues long. Germline loops: CDR1 LNHDA, CDR2 SQIVND (reference sequence). In DNA, the CDR3 is TGTGCCAGTAGTATCTTAACAGGGGCCTACGAGCAGTACTTC. Its protein product is CASSILTGAYEQYF.

The chain is built from TRBV1 and TRBJ2-6; the tabulated D call, TRBD2, remains unverified against the DNA. TRBV1 is deemed a pseudogene. This CDR3 region has 15 residues. The CDR3: CTSSIAGSRANVLTF. The CDR3 bases are TGCACCAGCAGCATTGCGGGAAGTCGGGCCAACGTCCTGACTTTC.

The rearrangement links TRBV30 to TRBJ1-2, with 7 bases lining up with TRBD1. The germline V gene encodes CDR1 GTSNPN and CDR2 SVGIG (reference sequence). The CDR3 spans 14 residues. V lost 5 bases to trimming and J lost 4 bases; unmatched junction nucleotides: 10. The CDR3 sequence is CAWARQGRSYGYTF. The DNA of the CDR3 is TGTGCCTGGGCTAGACAGGGAAGGAGCTATGGCTACACCTTC.

The genes are TRBV7-2 and TRBJ2-1; D is unclear. Between the trimmed V and J ends, which lost 2 bases and 5 bases, there was a span of 10 bases. This CDR3 comprises 14 residues. Looked up from germline, CDR1 is SGHTA and CDR2 is FQGNSA. The CDR3 DNA is TGTGCCAGCAGCTTATCGGCTGGAGACAATGAGCAGTTCTTC. This gives the protein CASSLSAGDNEQFF.

This sequence joins TRBV5-5 and TRBJ2-7; D not resolved. CDR1 is SGHKS, CDR2 YYEKEE, per germline (reference sequence). With 0 bases removed from V and 2 bases from J, the gap between germline ends came to 12 bases. This CDR3 is 15 amino acids long. The CDR3 DNA follows: TGTGCCAGCAGCTTGGTCCAGGCCTTTCCCTACGAGCAGTACTTC. This translates into CASSLVQAFPYEQYF.

This clone has a single count. This chain uses TRBV7-2 with TRBJ2-3; TRBD2 aligns across 12 bases. The J segment lost 8 bases and the V segment lost 5 bases, leaving 8 bases of the junction unmatched. The CDR3 contains 15 residues. CDR1 and CDR2 (germline): SGHTA, FQGNSA. The CDR3 nucleotides read TGTGCCAGCAGCCTGACTAGCGGGAGATTGAGTACGCAGTATTTT. This translates into CASSLTSGRLSTQYF.

This clone was found once. The chain has TRBV7-2 and TRBJ1-1, with D unclear. CDR1 is SGHTA and CDR2 is FQGNSA in the germline V gene. The CDR3 totals 15 residues. V dropped 5 bases and J dropped 10 bases, with 23 bases sitting between them. The CDR3 sequence is CASSPPAAGDGVAFF. The CDR3 DNA reads TGTGCCAGCAGCCCTCCCGCGGCCGGGGATGGGGTAGCTTTCTTT.

The V and J genes are TRBV7-6 and TRBJ2-5; no reliable D call. V gave up 5 bases and J gave up 2 bases, with 6 bases separating them. Germline-derived CDR1 and CDR2 are SGHVS and FNYEAQ. The CDR3 consists of 12 residues. CDR3 region: CASSPFQETQYF. The CDR3 region has the DNA TGTGCCAGCAGCCCCTTTCAAGAGACCCAGTACTTC.

This rearrangement joins TRBV9 to TRBJ1-2, with 12 positions matching TRBD1. The CDR3 runs 16 residues. CDR1 and CDR2 (germline): SGDLS, YYNGEE. V dropped 2 bases and J dropped 5; count of bases not matched to a gene: 7. The CDR3 DNA is TGTGCCAGCAGCGTTGGGCCGGGACAGGGGGCTTATGGCTACACCTTC. It yields the protein CASSVGPGQGAYGYTF. The variable domain in full, with the rest retrieved from reference TRBV9 and TRBJ1-2, is DSGVTQTPKHLITATGQRVTLRCSPRSGDLSVYWYQQSLDQGLQFLIQYYNGEERAKGNILERFSAQQFPDLHSELNLSSLELGDSALYFCASSVGPGQGAYGYTFGSGTRLTVV.

The chain links TRBV14 to TRBJ2-7; 7 bases map to TRBD2. Germline CDR1 reads SGHDN; CDR2 reads FVKESK. The V segment lost 5 bases and the J segment 2 bases; nucleotides outside the gene matches: 3. The CDR3 has 13 amino acids. The chain's CDR3 is CASSRDYTYEQYF. The CDR3 nucleotides read TGTGCCAGCAGCAGGGACTACACCTACGAGCAGTACTTC.